This is a list of T cell receptor beta chains from one sample in a study of T cells in Graves' hyperthyroidism and ophthalmopathy. TCRdb reanalysed the multiplex PCR reads using MiXCR and keeps one entry per CDR3 protein. The sample yields under 550,000 distinct CDR3 sequences, about 13% seen once. Sequenced input: blood. These receptors originate from a woman younger than 35 with Graves' hyperthyroidism. CDR3s include the opening cysteine and the closing phenylalanine or tryptophan. D genes are given only for firm matches. Clone sizes are given selectively: once, few, many, or a class where the clone is expanded.

CASSVWDRGSANYGYTF,TGTGCCAGCAGTGTCTGGGACAGGGGGAGTGCTAACTATGGCTACACCTTC,-,TRBV28,TRBJ1-2,TRBD1
CASGLTSNAGELFF,TGTGCTAGTGGTTTGACTAGCAACGCCGGGGAGCTGTTTTTT,many,TRBV12-5,TRBJ2-2,-
CASSGFSGTNNEQFF,TGTGCCAGCAGCGGGTTTAGCGGGACAAACAATGAGCAGTTCTTC,many,TRBV9,TRBJ2-1,TRBD2
CASSLGLAGNIQYF,TGTGCCAGCAGCTTAGGTCTAGCGGGTAACATTCAGTACTTC,many,TRBV7-9,TRBJ2-4,TRBD2
CATSNYRDWTDTQYF,TGTGCCACCAGCAACTACCGGGACTGGACAGATACGCAGTATTTT,-,TRBV15,TRBJ2-3,-
CSASSGGYNSPLHF,TGCAGTGCTAGTTCGGGGGGCTATAATTCACCCCTCCACTTT,-,TRBV20-1,TRBJ1-6,-
CASILRRGPGRYNEQFF,TGTGCCAGCATCTTAAGGAGGGGCCCGGGACGCTACAATGAGCAGTTCTTC,-,TRBV7-2,TRBJ2-1,-
CASSPGGPSSYNEQFF,TGTGCCAGCAGCCCTGGCGGACCGAGCTCCTACAATGAGCAGTTCTTC,few,TRBV7-2,TRBJ2-1,-
CASSYGTLQETQYF,TGCGCCAGCAGCTACGGGACACTCCAAGAGACCCAGTACTTC,few,TRBV5-1,TRBJ2-5,-
CASSTGNQPQHF,TGTGCCAGCAGTACTGGCAATCAGCCCCAGCATTTT,many,TRBV6-1,TRBJ1-5,-
CASSLFREGQPQHF,TGTGCCAGCAGTTTATTCAGGGAGGGTCAGCCCCAGCATTTT,-,TRBV12-3/TRBV12-4,TRBJ1-5,-
CASSRRDKYYEQYF,TGTGCCAGCAGCCGCCGGGACAAATACTACGAGCAGTACTTC,-,TRBV5-5,TRBJ2-7,-
CASSLGGGRVQPQHF,TGTGCCAGCAGTTTAGGCGGGGGGCGGGTTCAGCCCCAGCATTTT,many,TRBV12-3/TRBV12-4,TRBJ1-5,-
CASRLGSSYNSPLHF,TGTGCCAGTAGGCTCGGGAGCTCCTATAATTCACCCCTCCACTTT,-,TRBV19,TRBJ1-6,-
CSASQTGRYQPQHF,TGCAGTGCCTCTCAGACGGGAAGGTATCAGCCCCAGCATTTT,many,TRBV20-1,TRBJ1-5,-
CASSAARGHFETQYF,TGCGCCAGCAGTGCAGCCAGGGGGCACTTCGAGACCCAGTACTTC,-,TRBV10-1,TRBJ2-5,TRBD1
CSVASAWVTQYF,TGCAGCGTTGCGTCAGCTTGGGTGACCCAGTACTTC,few,TRBV29-1,TRBJ2-5,-
CASSVDRGETQYF,TGTGCCAGCAGTGTAGACAGGGGGGAGACCCAGTACTTC,-,TRBV27,TRBJ2-5,TRBD1
CASSPPTGGFSYEQYF,TGTGCCAGCTCACCACCGACAGGGGGGTTCTCCTACGAGCAGTACTTC,few,TRBV18,TRBJ2-7,TRBD1
CSAGIQRETQYF,TGCAGTGCTGGAATTCAGCGGGAGACGCAGTATTTT,many,TRBV20-1,TRBJ2-3,TRBD2
CASSLLVHAEDTGRYGYTF,TGTGCCAGCAGTTTATTAGTTCATGCCGAGGACACGGGACGCTATGGCTACACCTTC,few,TRBV28,TRBJ1-2,-
CSARDRGSSYNSPLHF,TGCAGTGCTAGAGATAGGGGCAGCTCCTATAATTCACCCCTCCACTTT,-,TRBV20-1,TRBJ1-6,-
CSARVSTGYGQPQHF,TGCAGTGCTAGAGTCTCGACAGGGTATGGTCAGCCCCAGCATTTT,many,TRBV20-1,TRBJ1-5,TRBD1
CSVAGTPTSGYTQYF,TGCAGCGTTGCTGGGACGCCCACATCGGGATATACGCAGTATTTT,few,TRBV29-1,TRBJ2-3,-
CSAQRITGLPTTDTQYF,TGCAGTGCTCAGCGCATAACGGGACTACCTACCACAGATACGCAGTATTTT,many,TRBV20-1,TRBJ2-3,TRBD2
CASTRELAAYNEQFF,TGTGCCAGCACAAGGGAACTAGCGGCATACAATGAGCAGTTCTTC,many,TRBV2,TRBJ2-1,TRBD2